Listed below are T cell receptor beta chains from one sample, sequenced in a study of T cells after somatic rescue of genetic block. Method: immunoSEQ multiplex PCR; TCRdb's copy keeps in-frame clones and lacks some. The data contain tens of thousands of clones, just under 95% of them singletons. The sample was peripheral blood mononuclear cells (PBMCs). All receptors derive from a man between 40 and 49 years old. Both conserved end residues are part of each CDR3. Each record gives: D gene, clone size, V gene, J gene, CDR3 DNA, CDR3 protein. The D gene is left open where the match is weak. A clone size is listed for some rows: how often the clone was seen (once, few, many), or a class if it is expanded.

D gene: -
clone size: once
V gene: TRBV5-1
J gene: TRBJ2-6
CDR3 DNA: TGCGCCAGCAGCTTGGGGAGCTCTGGGGCCAACGTCCTGACTTTC
CDR3 protein: CASSLGSSGANVLTF

D gene: -
clone size: once
V gene: TRBV5-6
J gene: TRBJ1-1
CDR3 DNA: TGTGCCAGCAGCTTGTTAGTCTCTTACTTAAACACTGAAGCTTTCTTT
CDR3 protein: CASSLLVSYLNTEAFF

D gene: -
clone size: -
V gene: TRBV6-5
J gene: TRBJ2-2
CDR3 DNA: TGTGCCAGCAGTTACTCTTGGGGTTGGGGCACCGGGGAGCTGTTTTTT
CDR3 protein: CASSYSWGWGTGELFF

D gene: -
clone size: -
V gene: TRBV5-1
J gene: TRBJ2-3
CDR3 DNA: TGCGCCAGCAGCCCAGAGGGAGTCCACACAGATACGCAGTATTTT
CDR3 protein: CASSPEGVHTDTQYF

D gene: -
clone size: -
V gene: TRBV6-5
J gene: TRBJ2-7
CDR3 DNA: TGTGCCAGCAGTTACTCCGCTACTTACTACGAGCAGTACTTC
CDR3 protein: CASSYSATYYEQYF

D gene: -
clone size: -
V gene: TRBV10-3
J gene: TRBJ2-7
CDR3 DNA: TGTGCCATCAGTGGGGGGCTAAGCTCCTACGAGCAGTACTTC
CDR3 protein: CAISGGLSSYEQYF

D gene: -
clone size: -
V gene: TRBV11-3
J gene: TRBJ2-7
CDR3 DNA: TGTGCCAGCAGCTTATCTCGGACTGTTGCCGAGCAGTACTTC
CDR3 protein: CASSLSRTVAEQYF

D gene: TRBD1
clone size: -
V gene: TRBV5-1
J gene: TRBJ2-3
CDR3 DNA: TGCGCCAGCAGCCTGGGGACAGGGGGCTGGGATACGCAGTATTTT
CDR3 protein: CASSLGTGGWDTQYF

D gene: -
clone size: -
V gene: TRBV28
J gene: TRBJ2-2
CDR3 DNA: TGTGCCAGCAGTTCTAAGGACTACCACACCGGGGAGCTGTTTTTT
CDR3 protein: CASSSKDYHTGELFF

D gene: -
clone size: -
V gene: TRBV27
J gene: TRBJ1-1
CDR3 DNA: TGTGCCAGCCCCTTCCTGGGACGGTCCGAAGCTTTCTTT
CDR3 protein: CASPFLGRSEAFF

D gene: TRBD2
clone size: -
V gene: TRBV28
J gene: TRBJ2-1
CDR3 DNA: TGTGCCAGCAGCCGACCGGGGGGTGTTTACAATGAGCAGTTCTTC
CDR3 protein: CASSRPGGVYNEQFF

D gene: TRBD1
clone size: once
V gene: TRBV7-9
J gene: TRBJ2-5
CDR3 DNA: TGTGCCAGCAGCACGCGGACAGGGGGGGAGACCCAGTACTTC
CDR3 protein: CASSTRTGGETQYF

D gene: -
clone size: few
V gene: TRBV28
J gene: TRBJ1-5
CDR3 DNA: TGTGCCAGCGTCCGGCTACAGGTATCCAATCAGCCCCAGCATTTT
CDR3 protein: CASVRLQVSNQPQHF

D gene: -
clone size: few
V gene: TRBV6-1
J gene: TRBJ1-5
CDR3 DNA: TGTGCCAGCAGATTGTGGGATAGCAATCAGCCCCAGCATTTT
CDR3 protein: CASRLWDSNQPQHF

D gene: -
clone size: once
V gene: TRBV18
J gene: TRBJ1-1
CDR3 DNA: TGTGCCAGCTCACCACAACGGATGAACACTGAAGCTTTCTTT
CDR3 protein: CASSPQRMNTEAFF

D gene: TRBD1
clone size: -
V gene: TRBV15
J gene: TRBJ2-5
CDR3 DNA: TGTGCCACCAGCAGAGAGACAGGGGCTCGAGAGACCCAGTACTTC
CDR3 protein: CATSRETGARETQYF

D gene: -
clone size: -
V gene: TRBV7-8
J gene: TRBJ2-7
CDR3 DNA: TGTGCCAGCAGCTTAGAAACCGAAGGGGGGTACGAGCAGTACTTC
CDR3 protein: CASSLETEGGYEQYF

D gene: TRBD2
clone size: -
V gene: TRBV19
J gene: TRBJ2-3
CDR3 DNA: TGTGCCAGTAGTATCCCCCCCGGGCGGGAGGGCTCAGATACGCAGTATTTT
CDR3 protein: CASSIPPGREGSDTQYF

D gene: TRBD1
clone size: -
V gene: TRBV7-6
J gene: TRBJ2-3
CDR3 DNA: TGTGCCAGCAGCCCCCGACAGGGTCCCAACACAGATACGCAGTATTTT
CDR3 protein: CASSPRQGPNTDTQYF

D gene: -
clone size: -
V gene: TRBV5-8
J gene: TRBJ2-2
CDR3 DNA: TGTGCCAGCAGCACCGTCAGAACTCGGACCGGGGAGCTGTTTTTT
CDR3 protein: CASSTVRTRTGELFF

D gene: -
clone size: -
V gene: TRBV21-1
J gene: TRBJ2-1
CDR3 DNA: TGTGCCAGCAGCTCAGGGACTGGTGGCTACAATGAGCAGTTCTTC
CDR3 protein: CASSSGTGGYNEQFF

D gene: -
clone size: once
V gene: TRBV19
J gene: TRBJ2-7
CDR3 DNA: TGTGCCACCTCAATCGAGACAGGTCCTTACGAGCAGTACTTC
CDR3 protein: CATSIETGPYEQYF

D gene: TRBD2
clone size: -
V gene: TRBV19
J gene: TRBJ2-2
CDR3 DNA: TGTGCCAGTAGTACTAGCGGATTTTACACCGGGGAGCTGTTTTTT
CDR3 protein: CASSTSGFYTGELFF

D gene: -
clone size: once
V gene: TRBV28
J gene: TRBJ2-7
CDR3 DNA: TGTGCCACCCTCCGGGACACGTCCTACGAGCAGTACTTC
CDR3 protein: CATLRDTSYEQYF

D gene: -
clone size: -
V gene: TRBV6-5
J gene: TRBJ2-7
CDR3 DNA: TGTGCCAGCAGTTACCGGGCGACTCAGGGCTCCGAGCAGTACTTC
CDR3 protein: CASSYRATQGSEQYF

D gene: TRBD2
clone size: -
V gene: TRBV29-1
J gene: TRBJ2-1
CDR3 DNA: TGCAGCGGAATGCGGGGGGGCATCTACAATGAGCAGTTCTTC
CDR3 protein: CSGMRGGIYNEQFF

D gene: TRBD1
clone size: -
V gene: TRBV4-1
J gene: TRBJ1-1
CDR3 DNA: TGCGCCAGCAGCCTAATGGTACAGGGGGACACTGAAGCTTTCTTT
CDR3 protein: CASSLMVQGDTEAFF